The 4 T cell receptor beta chains below were found in one sample sequenced in a study of regulatory T cells in long-lasting Graves disease. Time point of the sample: newly diagnosed GD, antithyroid drugs for less than 3 months. Extracted PBMC RNA gave rise to the TCR library. The TCR beta library used iRepertoire HTBI primers with Arm-PCR amplification of CDR3. TCRdb fed the multiplex PCR reads into MiXCR, producing one record per CDR3 protein. The data contain about 440,000 distinct CDR3 sequences, more than 12% of them singletons. This same sample was also part of a study on T cells in Graves' hyperthyroidism and ophthalmopathy.

Sequenced material: peripheral blood mononuclear cells (PBMCs), taken at new diagnosis, from a patient treated with antithyroid drugs. The receptors originated from a woman aged 25-40 years with Graves disease.

The chain is built from TRBV5-1 and TRBJ1-5; possibly TRBD1 for D (5 bases). This CDR3 has 14 residues. Trimming shortened V by 5 bases and J by 3 bases, and 12 bases separated the two germline ends. Germline CDR1 is SGHRS and CDR2 is YFSETQ. This CDR3 reads CASRKDSSNQPQHF. CDR3 nucleotide sequence: TGCGCCAGCAGAAAAGACAGCTCCAATCAGCCCCAGCATTTT.

This clonotype was recorded many times. The gene calls are TRBV20-1 and TRBJ2-3, with D unresolved. In germline, CDR1 is DFQATT, CDR2 SNEGSKA (reference sequence). V lost 5 bases and J 0 bases, leaving 15 bases between the germline ends. CDR3 length: 15 residues. CDR3 loop: CSAPRPTPSTDTQYF. The DNA for the CDR3 is TGCAGTGCTCCACGTCCCACCCCCAGCACAGATACGCAGTATTTT.

This clonotype showed up many times. This chain uses TRBV20-1 with TRBJ2-7; D may match TRBD1 or TRBD2 (5 bases each). Germline CDR1 is DFQATT and CDR2 is SNEGSKA (reference sequence). The CDR3 loop spans 14 amino acids. The V end lost 6 bases, the J end lost 5 bases, and 20 bases lay between the germline ends. The CDR3 DNA follows: TGCAGTGCACCTCCCGGTGGGGGTGTGAACGAGCAGTACTTC. Translating gives CSAPPGGGVNEQYF.

This clonotype was seen a few times. The genes are TRBV7-3 and TRBJ2-3; 8 bases align to TRBD1. Per germline, CDR1 SGHTA and CDR2 FQGTGA. CDR3 size: 15 residues. Trimming removed 5 bases from V and 7 bases from J; junction bases left unmatched: 11. CDR3: CASSAPGQAPNTQYF. CDR3 coding DNA: TGTGCCAGCAGCGCCCCGGGACAGGCCCCAAATACGCAGTATTTT.